This is a list of T cell receptor beta chains from one sample in a study of blood T cells in healthy people across ages. TCRdb reprocessed the 5' RACE reads with MiXCR, giving one entry per CDR3 protein. The repertoire holds fewer than 1,000,000 distinct CDR3 sequences, with less than 60% as singletons. Sequencing input: blood. The source is a man aged 80 or over in good health. Each CDR3 is given with its conserved first and last residue. Fields, in order: clone size, J gene, D gene, V gene, CDR3 DNA, CDR3 protein. A D gene is named only where the DNA matches it firmly. Clone size, where shown, is once, few, many, or a class for clones that have expanded.

few,TRBJ2-7,TRBD2,TRBV12-3/TRBV12-4,TGTGCCAGCAGACGAAGCGGGAGTCCTGGCGAGCAGTACTTC,CASRRSGSPGEQYF
.,TRBJ1-2,.,TRBV27,TGTGCCAGCAGTGACGGGCCCACCTATGGCTACACCTTC,CASSDGPTYGYTF
few,TRBJ1-5,TRBD1,TRBV6-6,TGTGCCAGCAGTCCTACCGGGACAGGGGGCGAACAGCCCCAGCATTTT,CASSPTGTGGEQPQHF
.,TRBJ2-5,TRBD1,TRBV5-5,TGTGCCAGCAGACGTCGGGACAGTGGTGAGGAGACCCAGTACTTC,CASRRRDSGEETQYF
.,TRBJ2-7,TRBD2,TRBV20-1,TGCAGTGCTAGAGAATGGGGAAGCGGGAGCTACGAGCAGTACTTC,CSAREWGSGSYEQYF
.,TRBJ2-1,TRBD2,TRBV28,TGTGCCAGCAAGCGAGGGACTAGCGGGGGTAGGGAGCAGTTCTTC,CASKRGTSGGREQFF
few,TRBJ2-5,TRBD2,TRBV7-3,TGTGCCAGCAGCTTATCGGGGGGGGAAGAGACCCAGTACTTC,CASSLSGGEETQYF
.,TRBJ2-5,TRBD2,TRBV27,TGTGCCAGCAGTCCAATAGCGGGAGTAGAGACCCAGTACTTC,CASSPIAGVETQYF
.,TRBJ2-1,TRBD2,TRBV27,TGTGCCAGTGCCCCCTCTAGCGGGAGTGAGCAGTTCTTC,CASAPSSGSEQFF
.,TRBJ2-7,.,TRBV7-2,TGTGCCAGCAGCCCCACCCGGGTCCGCGAGCAGTACTTC,CASSPTRVREQYF
.,TRBJ1-6,.,TRBV25-1,TGTGCCAGCAGTGGTCTAGGGACGGTCAATTCACCCCTCCACTTT,CASSGLGTVNSPLHF
few,TRBJ2-5,.,TRBV20-1,TGCAGTGCAACCGACTCGGATTGGGTCTCACCGTACTTC,CSATDSDWVSPYF
.,TRBJ1-5,.,TRBV29-1,TGCAGCGTTTATGACTCAGGAGGTAATCAGCCCCAGCATTTT,CSVYDSGGNQPQHF
many,TRBJ2-1,TRBD2,TRBV7-2,TGTGCCAGCAGCCGGGACTACTACAATGAGCAGTTCTTC,CASSRDYYNEQFF